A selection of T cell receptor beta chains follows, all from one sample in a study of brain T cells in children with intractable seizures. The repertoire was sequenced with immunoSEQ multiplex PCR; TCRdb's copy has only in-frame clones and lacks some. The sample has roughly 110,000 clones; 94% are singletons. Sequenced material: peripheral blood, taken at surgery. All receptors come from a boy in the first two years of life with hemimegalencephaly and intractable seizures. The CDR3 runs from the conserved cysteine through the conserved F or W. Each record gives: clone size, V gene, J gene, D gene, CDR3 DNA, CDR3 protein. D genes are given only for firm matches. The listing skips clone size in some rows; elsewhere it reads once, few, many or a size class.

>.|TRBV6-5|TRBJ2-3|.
TGTGCCAGCAGTTACGGGGGGCTAGCGGAGTATTTT
CASSYGGLAEYF
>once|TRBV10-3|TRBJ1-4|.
TGTGCCATCAGTGAACGGAATGAAAAACTGTTTTTT
CAISERNEKLFF
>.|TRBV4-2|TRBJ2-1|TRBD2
TGTGCCAGCAGCCAAGTTCTAGCGGGAGGGAACAATGAGCAGTTCTTC
CASSQVLAGGNNEQFF
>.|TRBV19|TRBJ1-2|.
TGTGCCAGTAGTAATGGACTCTATGGCTACACCTTC
CASSNGLYGYTF
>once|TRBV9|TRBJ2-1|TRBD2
TGTGCCAGCACCTTAGCGGGAGGGCCACCCAATGAGCAGTTCTTC
CASTLAGGPPNEQFF
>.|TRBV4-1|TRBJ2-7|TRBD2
TGCGCCAGCAGCCAAGAAGGGGACTATGGCTCCTACGAGCAGTACTTC
CASSQEGDYGSYEQYF
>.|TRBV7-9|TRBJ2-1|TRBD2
TGTGCCAGCGGGATTAGCGGGAGTCCTTTTATTGAGCAGTTCTTC
CASGISGSPFIEQFF
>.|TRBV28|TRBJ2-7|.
TGTGCCAGCCGACAGGCCAGCTCCTACGAGCAGTACTTC
CASRQASSYEQYF
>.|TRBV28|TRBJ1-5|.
TGTGCCAGCACCGCTCCGAGACACAACAATCAGCCCCAGCATTTT
CASTAPRHNNQPQHF
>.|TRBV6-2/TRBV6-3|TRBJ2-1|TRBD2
TGTGCCAGCAGCCCACAGCGGGAGAGCTGGAGTCGCTCCTACAATGAGCAGTTCTTC
CASSPQRESWSRSYNEQFF
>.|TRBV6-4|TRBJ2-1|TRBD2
TGTGCCAGCAGTCGCACCTATGGACTAGCGGGAGTTAGTGAGCAGTTCTTC
CASSRTYGLAGVSEQFF
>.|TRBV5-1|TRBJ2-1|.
TGCGCCAGCAGCCCGGGGGACCTCCCTAATGAGCAGTTCTTC
CASSPGDLPNEQFF
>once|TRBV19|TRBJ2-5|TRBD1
TGTGCCAGTAGTACCGGGACAGGGGGCGGAGAGACCCAGTACTTC
CASSTGTGGGETQYF
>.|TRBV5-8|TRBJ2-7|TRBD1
TGTGCCAGCAGGAAGGACAGGCCCACCTACGAGCAGTACTTC
CASRKDRPTYEQYF
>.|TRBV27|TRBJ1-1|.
TGTGCCAGCAGTTTATTTGGGGGCACTGAAGCTTTCTTT
CASSLFGGTEAFF
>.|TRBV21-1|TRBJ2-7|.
TGTGCCAGCAGCAAATATAGCCTTTATAAGGGTCTCCTTTCCTACGAGCAGTACTTC
CASSKYSLYKGLLSYEQYF
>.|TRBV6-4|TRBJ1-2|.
TGTGCCAGCAGTGACTCGGCCCCCGGGACCCCTAACTATGGCTACACCTTC
CASSDSAPGTPNYGYTF
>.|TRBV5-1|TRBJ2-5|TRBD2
TGCGCCAGCAACGTGGCTAGCGGGAGGGCGGAGACCCAGTACTTC
CASNVASGRAETQYF
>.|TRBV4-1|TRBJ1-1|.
TGCGCCAGCAGCCAAGATCGTCGGGCCCGGGCGAACACTGAAGCTTTCTTT
CASSQDRRARANTEAFF
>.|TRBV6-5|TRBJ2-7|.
TGTGCCAGCAGTTATAGGGGCGCCGGCGAGCAGTACTTC
CASSYRGAGEQYF
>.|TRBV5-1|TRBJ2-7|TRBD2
TGCGCCAGCAGCTTGGGCGGGGGAGCCAGCGAGCAGTACTTC
CASSLGGGASEQYF
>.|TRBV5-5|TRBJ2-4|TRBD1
TGTGCCAGCAGCCCGGGGACAGGGAGGGCCAAAAACATTCAGTACTTC
CASSPGTGRAKNIQYF
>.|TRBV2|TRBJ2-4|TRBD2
TGTGCCAGCAGTGAAATACCCGGGGGGGTAGAAAACATTCAGTACTTC
CASSEIPGGVENIQYF
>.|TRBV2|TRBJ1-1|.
TGTGCCAGCAGTGGGGGGGCTAGTAGGAACACTGAAGCTTTCTTT
CASSGGASRNTEAFF
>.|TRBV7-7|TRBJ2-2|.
TGTGCCAGCAGCCCCGATGTGGGCAGGGGGAGGACCGGGGAGCTGTTTTTT
CASSPDVGRGRTGELFF
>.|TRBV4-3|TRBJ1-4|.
TGCGCCAGCAGCCAAGATTTAAGTCCAGGCGAAAATGAAAAACTGTTTTTT
CASSQDLSPGENEKLFF
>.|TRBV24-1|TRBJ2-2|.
TGTGCCACCAGTGATTTGGGGGGGGCCGCGCGCACCGGGGAGCTGTTTTTT
CATSDLGGAARTGELFF
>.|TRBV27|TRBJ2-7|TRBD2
TGTGCCAGCAGTTCGCGGACTAGCGGGAGGAGATGGGAGCAGTACTTC
CASSSRTSGRRWEQYF